The 29 T cell receptor beta chains reported below all come from one sample, sequenced in a study of shared clonotypes between healthy human individuals (TCRdb year 2020). Library generation was performed with the immunoSEQ multiplex PCR assay. Not all clones reach the TCRdb copy of this immuneACCESS table, which keeps in-frame sequences only. Checked studies attribute under half of the gap to unresolved V genes and leave the rest unexplained. Present in this sample are about 520,000 clones, more than 65% of which were seen just once. Roughly 13% of the sample is taken by the ten largest. Sample: PBMCs. The receptors here all came from a woman aged 40 to 49 in good health. Some clones in this sample may be carry-over from other donors' samples.

Comments on this clone: The likely explanation is a read error, given a far larger clone one base away. Different DNA sequences within this sample yield the same CDR3. J is TRBJ2-5 and V is TRBV10-1, with a possible D match to TRBD1 (7 bases). V lost 2 bases to trimming and J lost 14 bases, with 21 bases between them. CDR1 is WNHNN and CDR2 is SYGVQD in the germline V gene (reference sequence). The CDR3 runs to 14 residues. The CDR3 region has the DNA TGCGCCAGCAGTGAGAATCTTCAGGGGGGCGAGCAATACTTC. Its protein product is CASSENLQGGEQYF.

As concerns this clone: The junction shows a germline mismatch at one end, possibly a read error. The chain's CDR3 is CDSSLTGTHEQYF. The CDR3 region has the DNA TGTGACAGCAGCTTAACAGGGACCCACGAGCAGTACTTC. The chain carries TRBV11-3 and TRBJ2-7; perhaps TRBD1 as D (6 bases). The CDR3 totals 13 residues. Germline V gene data show CDR1 as SGHNT and CDR2 as YENEEA.

This chain uses TRBV4-3 with TRBJ2-7, with D possibly being TRBD1 or TRBD2 (5 bases each). The germline V gene has CDR1 LGHNA and CDR2 YSLEER. V lost 0 bases to trimming and J lost 6 bases, with 18 bases between them. The CDR3 sequence is 16 residues long. This CDR3 is CASSQDVGGGVSEQYF. As DNA, the CDR3 is TGCGCCAGCAGCCAAGATGTTGGGGGTGGGGTTAGCGAGCAGTACTTC.

The rearrangement joins TRBV1 to TRBJ2-6. TRBV1 corresponds to a pseudogene. This CDR3 contains 17 residues. The CDR3 nucleotides read TGCACCAGCAGATCAGAGTGTGCACAAAGTCGGGCCAACGTCCTGACTTTC. Encoded protein: CTSRSECAQSRANVLTF.

This clone was picked up a small number of times. The chain has TRBV7-2 and TRBJ1-2; 7 nucleotides line up with TRBD1. The trim removed 1 base at V and 4 bases at J, leaving 9 bases unmatched. Germline-derived CDR1 and CDR2 are SGHTA and FQGNSA. The CDR3 runs to 16 residues. CDR3 in amino acids: CASSLVVGGAIYGYTF. CDR3 bases: TGTGCCAGCAGCTTAGTAGTAGGGGGCGCGATCTATGGCTACACCTTC.

The rearrangement uses TRBV5-4 and TRBJ1-1, with D perhaps TRBD1 (5 bases). Germline values: CDR1 SGHNT, CDR2 YYREEE (reference sequence). Trimming shortened V by 4 bases and J by 11 bases, and 18 bases separated the two germline ends. This CDR3 spans 13 amino acids. CDR3 sequence (DNA): TGTGCCAGCAGCGAGACAGTCCATGGGGGGGCTTTCTTT. Its protein is CASSETVHGGAFF.

The gene calls are TRBV9 and TRBJ2-6; no clear D. The CDR3 is made up of 14 amino acids. CDR1 and CDR2 from the germline V gene are SGDLS and YYNGEE. V lost 4 bases, J lost 0 bases, and 5 bases lay in between. The CDR3 nucleotides read TGTGCCAGCAGCCGACCCTCTGGGGCCAACGTCCTGACTTTC. Protein product: CASSRPSGANVLTF.

This sequence joins TRBV11-3 and TRBJ1-1, with unresolved D. The V and J ends lost 5 bases and 1 base respectively, with 5 bases between them. Germline V gene data show CDR1 as SGHNT and CDR2 as YENEEA. The CDR3 consists of 12 residues. CDR3 DNA: TGTGCCAGCAGCCAAGGGAACACTGAAGCTTTCTTT. It yields the protein CASSQGNTEAFF.

The chain recombines TRBV4-1 with TRBJ1-2; D not certain. Germline loops: CDR1 MGHRA, CDR2 YSYEKL. Between the trimmed V and J ends, which lost 3 bases and 4 bases, there was a span of 12 bases. The CDR3 covers 14 residues. CDR3 sequence (DNA): TGCGCCAGCAGCCAGAACCGAAAGACCTATGGCTACACCTTC. It encodes CASSQNRKTYGYTF.

The J gene is TRBJ2-3, the V gene TRBV2; 7 positions agree with TRBD1. Germline CDR1 is SNHLY and CDR2 is FYNNEI. The trim removed 6 bases at V and 2 bases at J, leaving 8 bases unmatched. CDR3 size: 15 residues. CDR3 sequence reads: CASRHRQGHTDTQYF. CDR3 nucleotide sequence: TGTGCCAGCAGACACCGACAGGGACACACAGATACGCAGTATTTT.

Concerning this clone: A far larger clone is off by one base, so a read error is likely. The V gene is TRBV30, the J gene TRBJ1-1; D ambiguous. The germline V gene has CDR1 GTSNPN and CDR2 SVGIG (reference sequence). This CDR3 is built from 13 residues. Trimming left V 5 bases short and J 0 bases short, with 10 bases between. CDR3 nucleotides: TGTGCCTGGGACTGGAACGTGAACACTGAAGCTTTCTTT. It yields the protein CAWDWNVNTEAFF.

The rearrangement links TRBV5-1 to TRBJ2-5; possibly TRBD1 for D (6 bases). CDR3 length equals 15 residues. Germline values: CDR1 SGHRS, CDR2 YFSETQ. V gave up 4 bases and J gave up 4 bases, with 17 bases separating them. This CDR3 reads CASSPSGTRRETQYF. In DNA form, the CDR3 reads TGCGCCAGCAGCCCGTCCGGGACAAGACGAGAGACCCAGTACTTC.

This sequence joins TRBV15 and TRBJ1-6; D gene ambiguous. V was trimmed by 8 bases and J by 7 bases, leaving 9 bases between them. The CDR3 consists of 12 residues. From germline, CDR1 is LNHNV and CDR2 YYDKDF (reference sequence). In DNA, the CDR3 is TGTGCCACCGCACGTGGAAATTCACCCCTCCACTTT. It is translated as CATARGNSPLHF. The whole variable domain, filled in from reference TRBV15 and TRBJ1-6, reads DAMVIQNPRYQVTQFGKPVTLSCSQTLNHNVMYWYQQKSSQAPKLLFHYYDKDFNNEADTPDNFQSRRPNTSFCFLDIRSPGLGDTAMYLCATARGNSPLHFGNGTRLTVT.

The chain couples TRBV2 to TRBJ2-1; 9 bases agree with TRBD1. V lost 2 bases to trimming and J lost 7 bases; unmatched junction nucleotides: 6. The CDR3 runs to 15 residues. Germline V gene sequence: CDR1 SNHLY, CDR2 FYNNEI. CDR3 nucleotide sequence: TGTGCCAGCAGTGAATTCGGGACAGGGTATAATGAGCAGTTCTTC. Amino acid sequence: CASSEFGTGYNEQFF.

About this clone itself: One end of the junction does not line up with germline, which may come from a read error. In nucleotides, the CDR3 is TGTGCTAGCAGCTTAGTTCTCCGGGCCGGCACCGGGGAGCTGTTTTTT. Amino acid sequence: CASSLVLRAGTGELFF. The V gene is TRBV7-7, the J gene TRBJ2-2; D call uncertain. Germline values: CDR1 SSHAT, CDR2 FNYEAQ (reference sequence). This CDR3 comprises 16 residues. The full variable domain, completed using reference TRBV7-7 and TRBJ2-2, is GAGVSQSPRYKVTKRGQDVTLRCDPISSHATLYWYQQALGQGPEFLTYFNYEAQPDKSGLPSDRFSAERPEGSISTLTIQRTEQRDSAMYRCASSLVLRAGTGELFFGEGSRLTVL.

The chain recombines TRBV18 with TRBJ1-1; 11 nucleotides agree with TRBD1. V dropped 4 bases and J dropped 4; count of bases not matched to a gene: 5. In germline, CDR1 is KGHSH, CDR2 LQKENI. The length of the CDR3 is 15 residues. CDR3 amino acids: CASSRPGTGGTEAFF. Here the CDR3 DNA reads TGTGCCAGCTCACGTCCTGGGACAGGGGGCACTGAAGCTTTCTTT.

J is TRBJ2-7 and V is TRBV7-2; 10 bases agree with TRBD2. This CDR3 is 16 amino acids long. Per germline, CDR1 SGHTA and CDR2 FQGNSA. Trimming removed 5 bases from V and 3 bases from J; junction bases left unmatched: 10. The CDR3: CASSPYLRLAGYEQYF. Written as DNA, the CDR3 is TGTGCCAGCAGCCCCTACCTGAGACTAGCGGGCTACGAGCAGTACTTC.

V gene TRBV5-6 combines with J gene TRBJ2-7, with D unclear. Germline CDR1 and CDR2: SGHDT and YYEEEE. CDR3 length: 12 amino acids. The germline V and J ends were trimmed by 3 bases and 10 bases, with 14 bases remaining between them. CDR3 residues: CASSSTTGIQYF. As DNA, the CDR3 is TGTGCCAGCAGCTCGACGACCGGAATCCAGTACTTC.

This rearrangement joins TRBV2 to TRBJ1-4; D is undetermined. The V end lost 10 bases, the J end lost 8 bases, and 17 bases lay between the germline ends. The CDR3 has 13 amino acids. Germline V gene lookup returns CDR1 SNHLY and CDR2 FYNNEI. CDR3 DNA: TGTGCCACGACGGGAGTTGTGGGGGAAAAACTGTTTTTT. It yields the protein CATTGVVGEKLFF.

The rearrangement links TRBV13 to TRBJ1-5; D is unresolved. The CDR3 totals 14 residues. Trimming removed 1 base at V and 2 bases at J, with 6 bases between. Per the germline V gene, CDR1 is PRHDT and CDR2 is FYEKMQ (reference sequence). The CDR3 sequence is CASSLAGGNQPQHF. CDR3 DNA sequence: TGTGCCAGCAGCTTAGCAGGAGGCAATCAGCCCCAGCATTTT.

The J gene is TRBJ2-7, the V gene TRBV28; 8 bases agree with TRBD2. CDR3 size: 14 residues. Germline lookup yields CDR1 MDHEN and CDR2 SYDVKM. V lost 7 bases and J lost 6; bases outside the gene matches: 11. This CDR3 reads CASIDSGTRIEQYF. The CDR3, as DNA: TGTGCCAGCATAGATTCCGGGACTAGAATCGAGCAGTACTTC.

The J gene is TRBJ2-2, the V gene TRBV7-2; D may be TRBD1 (6 bases). CDR3 size: 15 residues. With 6 bases removed from V and 1 base from J, the gap between germline ends came to 12 bases. Germline V gene data show CDR1 as SGHTA and CDR2 as FQGNSA. The CDR3 loop is CASSKDRRNTGELFF. The DNA for the CDR3 is TGTGCCAGCAGTAAGGACAGACGGAACACCGGGGAGCTGTTTTTT.

This rearrangement joins TRBV10-3 to TRBJ2-7; 7 bases are a match to TRBD2. The CDR3 runs 14 residues. Germline lookup yields CDR1 ENHRY and CDR2 SYGVKD. V shed 0 bases and J 3 bases; nucleotides not matched to a gene: 2. CDR3 sequence reads: CAISESGGIYEQYF. CDR3 DNA: TGTGCCATCAGTGAGTCGGGAGGGATCTACGAGCAGTACTTC.

The chain carries TRBV15 and TRBJ2-2; 7 bases align to TRBD1. V shed 4 bases and J 6 bases; nucleotides not matched to a gene: 5. The germline gives CDR1 LNHNV, CDR2 YYDKDF (reference sequence). The CDR3 runs to 14 residues. As DNA, the CDR3 is TGTGCCACCAGCAAAACTGGACAGGCCGGGGAGCTGTTTTTT. It translates to CATSKTGQAGELFF.

For this clone: Since a far larger clone is one base different, this is likely a read error. This chain's CDR3 is CASSPGQGLGYTF. Written as DNA, the CDR3 is TGTGCCAGCAGCCCGGGACAGGGCTTAGGCTACACCTTC. This sequence joins TRBV5-4 and TRBJ1-2, with 9 nucleotides matching TRBD1. Germline V gene data show CDR1 as SGHNT and CDR2 as YYREEE (reference sequence). After removal of 4 bases from V and 8 bases from J, the junction contained 6 bases not matched to a gene. The CDR3 extends over 13 amino acids.

The rearrangement uses TRBV14 and TRBJ2-2; D not certain. Germline V lookup: CDR1 SGHDN, CDR2 FVKESK. This CDR3 contains 14 residues. V lost 2 bases and J lost 8, with 12 bases in between. Here the CDR3 reads CASSQYSLLGELFF. CDR3 nucleotides: TGTGCCAGCAGCCAATATTCTCTGTTGGGGGAGCTGTTTTTT.

The chain is built from TRBV7-2 and TRBJ2-5, with a possible D match to TRBD2 (6 bases). The CDR3 has 14 amino acids. Trimming left V 6 bases short and J 7 bases short, with 18 bases between. Germline V gene data show CDR1 as SGHTA and CDR2 as FQGNSA. The CDR3, as DNA: TGTGCCAGCAGTTCAGCGGGCCGAGGCAGGACCCAGTACTTC. Protein: CASSSAGRGRTQYF.

The rearrangement links TRBV7-2 to TRBJ2-3; perhaps TRBD2 as D (6 bases). Germline lookup yields CDR1 SGHTA and CDR2 FQGNSA. The CDR3 is made up of 16 amino acids. Trimming pared 5 bases from V and 3 bases from J, leaving 18 bases between. The CDR3 DNA reads as TGTGCCAGCAGCACGAGACTAGTAGTAGCTACAGATACGCAGTATTTT. Its protein is CASSTRLVVATDTQYF.

The chain uses TRBV10-1 and TRBJ2-7; 7 bases align to TRBD2. CDR3 length equals 17 residues. V lost 0 bases and J lost 3; bases outside the gene matches: 11. Germline-derived CDR1 and CDR2 are WNHNN and SYGVQD (reference sequence). The CDR3 spells CASSESVGYGGGYEQYF. Written as DNA, the CDR3 is TGCGCCAGCAGTGAGTCGGTTGGCTATGGGGGGGGCTACGAGCAGTACTTC.